This T cell receptor (beta chain) was sequenced in a study of early T cells in non-severe SARS-CoV-2 infection. Across the study: With bulk RNA from unsorted whole blood as input, sequencing yielded unpaired chains.

Unique molecular identifier tags were affixed to discrete cDNA molecules. TCRdb re-called the 5' RACE reads with MiXCR, one entry per CDR3 protein. The table shows 25,000 to 30,000 distinct CDR3 sequences, with about 5% occurring only once. Trimming left V 6 bases short and J 7 bases short, with 15 bases between. The CDR3 sequence is 14 residues long. Germline CDR1 and CDR2: LNHDA and SQIVND (reference sequence). The sequenced sample was whole blood. The receptor was isolated from an adult who was a healthcare worker with PCR-confirmed SARS-CoV-2 infection or an uninfected control (not recorded which). V and J are TRBV19 and TRBJ2-2; D is perhaps TRBD2 (6 bases). CDR3 in amino acids: CASRQDYQRGELFF. CDR3 coding DNA: TGTGCCAGTAGGCAGGACTACCAGCGCGGGGAGCTGTTTTTT.